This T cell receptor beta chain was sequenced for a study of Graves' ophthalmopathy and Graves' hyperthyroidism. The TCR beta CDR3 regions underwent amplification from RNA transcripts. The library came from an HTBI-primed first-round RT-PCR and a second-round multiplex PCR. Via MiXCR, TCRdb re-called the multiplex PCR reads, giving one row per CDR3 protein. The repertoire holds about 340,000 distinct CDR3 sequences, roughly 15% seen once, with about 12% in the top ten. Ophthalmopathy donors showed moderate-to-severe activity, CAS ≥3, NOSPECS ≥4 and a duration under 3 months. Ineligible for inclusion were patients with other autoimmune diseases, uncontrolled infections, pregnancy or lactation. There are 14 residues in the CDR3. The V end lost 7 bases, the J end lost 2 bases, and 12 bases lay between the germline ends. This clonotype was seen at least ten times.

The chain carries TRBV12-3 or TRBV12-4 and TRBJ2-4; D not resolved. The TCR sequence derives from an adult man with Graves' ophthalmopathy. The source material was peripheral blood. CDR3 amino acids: CASTWTATKNIQYF. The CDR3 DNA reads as TGTGCCAGCACATGGACGGCCACCAAAAACATTCAGTACTTC.